Each of the 27 T cell receptor beta chains below was sequenced from the same sample in a study of T cells in localized non-small cell lung cancer. Clones were read by immunoSEQ multiplex PCR, and TCRdb kept only the in-frame ones, dropping some. Of tens of thousands of clones listed, roughly 86% are singletons. The source was peripheral blood, collected before any cancer treatment. The receptors come from a man between 40 and 70 years old with stage I squamous cell lung carcinoma.

The rearrangement joins TRBV5-4 to TRBJ1-2, with D perhaps matching TRBD1 (6 bases). The CDR3 runs to 14 residues. With 3 bases removed from V and 1 base from J, the gap between germline ends came to 10 bases. The V gene's germline CDR1 is SGHNT and CDR2 YYREEE (reference sequence). The CDR3 coding sequence is TGTGCCAGCAGCTCCGGACAGCTTAACTATGGCTACACCTTC. Protein product: CASSSGQLNYGYTF. Supplemented by reference TRBV5-4 and TRBJ1-2, the full variable domain reads ETGVTQSPTHLIKTRGQQVTLRCSSQSGHNTVSWYQQALGQGPQFIFQYYREEENGRGNFPPRFSGLQFPNYSSELNVNALELDDSALYLCASSSGQLNYGYTFGSGTRLTVV.

The rearrangement joins TRBV28 to TRBJ1-6; 11 nucleotides match TRBD1. V was pared by 5 bases and J by 6 bases, with 3 bases of the junction left unmatched. Germline CDR1 is MDHEN and CDR2 is SYDVKM. CDR3 length: 15 residues. This chain's CDR3 is CASSPGTGGNSPLHF. For the CDR3, the DNA is TGTGCCAGCAGTCCGGGGACAGGGGGTAATTCACCCCTCCACTTT.

The CDR3 is CRGVTNTEAFF. CDR3 in DNA: TGCAGGGGGGTAACGAACACTGAAGCTTTCTTT. The chain employs TRBV29-1 and TRBJ1-1, with D possibly TRBD1 on 5 matching bases. This CDR3 contains 11 residues. Per germline, CDR1 SQVTM and CDR2 ANQGSEA.

This chain links TRBV11-2 with TRBJ1-5, with D unclear. Germline CDR1 reads SGHAT; CDR2 reads FQNNGV. Trimming shortened V by 0 bases and J by 5 bases, and 5 bases separated the two germline ends. This CDR3 has 13 amino acids. CDR3 nucleotide sequence: TGTGCCAGCAGCTTAGATTGGGATCAGCCCCAGCATTTT. Translating it yields CASSLDWDQPQHF.

V usage is TRBV19 and J usage is TRBJ1-5; D not certain. V dropped 7 bases and J dropped 0 bases, with 13 bases sitting between them. CDR1 is LNHDA and CDR2 is SQIVND in the germline V gene (reference sequence). This CDR3 is built from 15 residues. The CDR3 reads CASTRTSNSNQPQHF. CDR3 DNA: TGTGCCAGTACCCGGACCAGTAATAGCAATCAGCCCCAGCATTTT.

This rearrangement joins TRBV5-1 to TRBJ2-2, with TRBD1 matching 12 bases. This CDR3 region has 15 residues. CDR1 and CDR2 (germline): SGHRS, YFSETQ. Trimming took 5 bases from V and 6 from J; bases not matched to a gene: 5. CDR3 in amino acids: CASSRGQGAAGELFF. The CDR3 DNA reads TGCGCCAGCAGTAGGGGACAGGGGGCCGCCGGGGAGCTGTTTTTT. Supplemented by reference TRBV5-1 and TRBJ2-2, the full variable domain reads KAGVTQTPRYLIKTRGQQVTLSCSPISGHRSVSWYQQTPGQGLQFLFEYFSETQRNKGNFPGRFSGRQFSNSRSEMNVSTLELGDSALYLCASSRGQGAAGELFFGEGSRLTVL.

This chain connects TRBV7-2 to TRBJ2-1; D possibly corresponds to TRBD2 (6 bases). Germline CDR1 is SGHTA and CDR2 is FQGNSA. The CDR3 has 13 residues. V was cut by 5 bases and J by 8 bases, with 13 bases left in between. Here the CDR3 reads CASSNRLGHEQFF. The CDR3 region has the DNA TGTGCCAGCAGCAACCGACTAGGTCATGAGCAGTTCTTC.

The chain employs TRBV9 and TRBJ2-1; 10 bases line up with TRBD2. This CDR3 is 16 amino acids long. The germline gives CDR1 SGDLS, CDR2 YYNGEE. V dropped 2 bases and J dropped 6; count of bases not matched to a gene: 8. The CDR3 bases are TGTGCCAGCAGCGTTAGATCTAGCGGGGGTACCAATGAGCAGTTCTTC. This gives the protein CASSVRSSGGTNEQFF.

The chain joins TRBV18 to TRBJ2-7, with 9 bases fitting TRBD1. The trim removed 5 bases at V and 4 bases at J, leaving 9 bases unmatched. The CDR3 has 15 amino acids. Germline assignment: CDR1 KGHSH and CDR2 LQKENI. The chain's CDR3 is CASSGVGTGPYEQYF. The CDR3 region has the DNA TGTGCCAGCTCAGGTGTTGGGACAGGGCCGTACGAGCAGTACTTC. The variable domain in full, completed from reference TRBV18 and TRBJ2-7, reads NAGVMQNPRHLVRRRGQEARLRCSPMKGHSHVYWYRQLPEEGLKFMVYLQKENIIDESGMPKERFSAEFPKEGPSILRIQQVVRGDSAAYFCASSGVGTGPYEQYFGPGTRLTVT.

This sequence joins TRBV7-9 and TRBJ2-7; maybe TRBD2 (5 bases). The CDR3 has 14 residues. Trimming took off 1 base at V and 3 bases at J, with 10 bases between the two ends. Per germline, CDR1 SEHNR and CDR2 FQNEAQ (reference sequence). This CDR3 reads CASSLGTRLYEQYF. The CDR3 DNA sequence: TGTGCCAGCAGCTTAGGGACTCGCCTCTACGAGCAGTACTTC.

Written as DNA, the CDR3 is TGTGCCAGTAGTGGGACAGGGATTTTAGATACGCAGTATTTT. Translating it yields CASSGTGILDTQYF. The chain uses TRBV19 and TRBJ2-3, with TRBD1 matching 9 bases. J was trimmed by 5 bases and V by 5 bases; bases with no gene match: 5. The CDR3 is made up of 14 amino acids. The germline V gene has CDR1 LNHDA and CDR2 SQIVND (reference sequence).

The rearrangement links TRBV5-1 to TRBJ2-1; D is possibly TRBD1 or TRBD2 (5 bases each). CDR1 and CDR2 (germline): SGHRS, YFSETQ. With 2 bases removed from V and 5 bases from J, the gap between germline ends came to 11 bases. The CDR3 sequence is 14 residues long. The CDR3 region has the DNA TGCGCCAGCAGCTTATGGGGGATGAACAATGAGCAGTTCTTC. It yields the protein CASSLWGMNNEQFF.

The rearrangement links TRBV4-2 to TRBJ2-5, with 7 bases identical to TRBD1. The CDR3 has 14 residues. CDR1 and CDR2 (germline): LGHNA, YNFKEQ. Unmatched junction bases numbered 5, after V lost 4 bases and J lost 3 bases. The DNA of the CDR3 is TGTGCCAGCAGCCTAAACCAGGGGGAAGAGACCCAGTACTTC. It is translated as CASSLNQGEETQYF.

The chain joins TRBV6-6 to TRBJ2-1; 11 bases are shared with TRBD2. Germline values: CDR1 MNHNY, CDR2 SVGAGI (reference sequence). The CDR3 runs to 16 residues. V lost 4 bases, J lost 4 bases, and 6 bases stayed unmatched. CDR3: CASSSYLAGGYNEQFF. The CDR3 DNA reads TGTGCCAGCAGTTCCTACCTAGCGGGGGGTTACAATGAGCAGTTCTTC.

This clone was observed a few times. This chain joins TRBV6-5 and TRBJ1-3; 7 positions match TRBD1. Trimming at V came to 11 bases and at J to 3 bases, leaving 10 bases not matched to a gene. CDR3 length: 14 amino acids. Germline CDR1 MNHEY, CDR2 SVGAGI. For the CDR3, the DNA is TGTGCCGTAGGACAGGATCTCTATGGAAACACCATATATTTT. Its translation: CAVGQDLYGNTIYF.

The chain employs TRBV7-8 and TRBJ2-7; D could derive from TRBD1 or TRBD2 (5 bases each). Germline V lookup: CDR1 SGHVS, CDR2 FQNEAQ. This CDR3 has 14 residues. V lost 4 bases and J lost 3, with 13 bases in between. In DNA form, the CDR3 reads TGTGCCAGCAGCTCACGGGGCGGCAACTACGAGCAGTACTTC. Residues: CASSSRGGNYEQYF. Supplemented by reference TRBV7-8 and TRBJ2-7, the full variable domain reads GAGVSQSPRYKVAKRGQDVALRCDPISGHVSLFWYQQALGQGPEFLTYFQNEAQLDKSGLPSDRFFAERPEGSVSTLKIQRTQQEDSAVYLCASSSRGGNYEQYFGPGTRLTVT.

CDR3 loop: CASSLQGVNEKLFF. The CDR3 region has the DNA TGTGCCAGCAGTTTGCAGGGGGTAAATGAAAAACTGTTTTTT. J is TRBJ1-4 and V is TRBV27; 7 bases are shared with TRBD1. The CDR3 runs to 14 residues. With V trimmed by 3 bases and J by 5 bases, 3 bases remained unmatched. Germline V gives CDR1 MNHEY, CDR2 SMNVEV (reference sequence).

This clone was found a few times. The chain recombines TRBV5-1 with TRBJ2-1, with D perhaps matching TRBD2 (6 bases). The length of the CDR3 is 14 residues. Looked up from germline, CDR1 is SGHRS and CDR2 is YFSETQ. V lost 7 bases and J 4 bases, leaving 15 bases between the germline ends. CDR3 amino acids: CASAGGSEYNEQFF. For the CDR3, the DNA is TGCGCCAGCGCTGGGGGGAGCGAGTACAATGAGCAGTTCTTC.

The J gene is TRBJ2-4, the V gene TRBV6-5; D is undetermined. V lost 4 bases, J lost 3 bases, and 13 bases lay in between. Germline V gives CDR1 MNHEY, CDR2 SVGAGI. The CDR3 totals 15 residues. This CDR3 is CASSSKNLGKNIQYF. The CDR3 region has the DNA TGTGCCAGCAGTTCCAAGAACTTGGGCAAAAACATTCAGTACTTC.

This chain joins TRBV5-1 and TRBJ2-1, with TRBD1 as a possible D gene (5 bases). The CDR3 totals 16 residues. Germline V gene lookup returns CDR1 SGHRS and CDR2 YFSETQ. Trimming took 2 bases from V and 5 from J, leaving 17 bases between them. The CDR3 DNA reads TGCGCCAGCAGCTTTGTTTCAGGGAAGGGAAACAATGAGCAGTTCTTC. Its protein is CASSFVSGKGNNEQFF.

This chain connects TRBV5-1 to TRBJ2-7; TRBD1 aligns across 11 bases. V dropped 5 bases and J dropped 3; count of bases not matched to a gene: 4. Germline loops: CDR1 SGHRS, CDR2 YFSETQ. CDR3 length: 14 residues. CDR3 sequence: CASRAGTGGYEQYF. The CDR3 nucleotides read TGCGCCAGCAGGGCCGGGACAGGGGGCTACGAGCAGTACTTC. Full variable domain (rest looked up from reference TRBV5-1 and TRBJ2-7): KAGVTQTPRYLIKTRGQQVTLSCSPISGHRSVSWYQQTPGQGLQFLFEYFSETQRNKGNFPGRFSGRQFSNSRSEMNVSTLELGDSALYLCASRAGTGGYEQYFGPGTRLTVT.

There are a few counts of this clone. This chain connects TRBV19 to TRBJ1-1; no reliable D call. V gave up 3 bases and J gave up 1 base, with 6 bases separating them. The CDR3 runs to 13 residues. The germline V gene has CDR1 LNHDA and CDR2 SQIVND (reference sequence). The CDR3 sequence is CASSIFPNTEAFF. Here the CDR3 DNA reads TGTGCCAGTAGTATCTTTCCGAACACTGAAGCTTTCTTT.

The chain uses TRBV19 and TRBJ1-5; 12 nucleotides match TRBD1. V lost 0 bases and J lost 6; bases outside the gene matches: 9. This CDR3 has 18 amino acids. The germline V gene has CDR1 LNHDA and CDR2 SQIVND (reference sequence). Written as DNA, the CDR3 is TGTGCCAGTAGTATAGATAAAGGAGGGACAGGGGGCGGTCAGCCCCAGCATTTT. Amino acid sequence: CASSIDKGGTGGGQPQHF.

This sequence joins TRBV6-6 and TRBJ2-5, with 7 bases fitting TRBD2. The DNA matches TRBJ2-7 better at its end, which makes the J call doubtful. The CDR3 contains 12 residues. Germline lookup yields CDR1 MNHNY and CDR2 SVGAGI (reference sequence). The CDR3 DNA reads as TGTGCCAGCGCCCGGACTAGTTACGAGCAGTACTTC. Its translation is CASARTSYEQYF.

The V call is TRBV10-3, the J call TRBJ2-2, with D possibly TRBD1 on 5 matching bases. Trimming stripped 0 bases from V and 5 bases from J, with 28 bases between. CDR3 size: 21 residues. Germline V gene data show CDR1 as ENHRY and CDR2 as SYGVKD. The CDR3 sequence is CAISESNQAGKSRLLTGELFF. The CDR3 DNA follows: TGTGCCATCAGTGAGTCGAATCAGGCAGGGAAGAGTCGCCTACTGACCGGGGAGCTGTTTTTT.

The gene calls are TRBV11-2 and TRBJ2-7, with 11 bases identical to TRBD1. There are 15 residues in the CDR3. The germline V gene encodes CDR1 SGHAT and CDR2 FQNNGV. The V and J ends lost 4 bases and 5 bases, in that order; junction bases with no gene match: 7. Here the CDR3 reads CASSSRGQGEDEQYF. In DNA form, the CDR3 reads TGTGCCAGCAGCTCACGGGGACAGGGGGAAGACGAGCAGTACTTC.

V and J are TRBV5-1 and TRBJ2-6; no clear D. V lost 3 bases and J 2 bases, leaving 6 bases between the germline ends. The germline gives CDR1 SGHRS, CDR2 YFSETQ. The CDR3 totals 14 residues. In nucleotides, the CDR3 is TGCGCCAGCAGCTCGAACGCTGGGGCCAACGTCCTGACTTTC. Its protein is CASSSNAGANVLTF.